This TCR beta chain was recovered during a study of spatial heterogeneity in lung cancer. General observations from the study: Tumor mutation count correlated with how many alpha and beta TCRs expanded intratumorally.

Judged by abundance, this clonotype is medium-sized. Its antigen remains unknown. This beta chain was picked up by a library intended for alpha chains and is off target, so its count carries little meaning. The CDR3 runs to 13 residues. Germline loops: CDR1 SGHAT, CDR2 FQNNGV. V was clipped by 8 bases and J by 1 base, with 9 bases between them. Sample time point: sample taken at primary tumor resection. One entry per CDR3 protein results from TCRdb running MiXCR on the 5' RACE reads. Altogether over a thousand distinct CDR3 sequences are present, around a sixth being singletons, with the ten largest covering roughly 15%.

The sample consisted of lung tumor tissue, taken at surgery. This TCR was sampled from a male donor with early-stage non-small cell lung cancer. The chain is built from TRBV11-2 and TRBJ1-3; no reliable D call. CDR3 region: CASATQSGNTIYF. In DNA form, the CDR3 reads TGTGCCAGCGCTACGCAGTCTGGAAACACCATATATTTT.